Presented here are 22 T cell receptor beta chains from one specimen sequenced in a study of CD8+ T cells in alopecia areata. Extracted from the samples, RNA was reverse transcribed into cDNA to serve as the sequencing template. Here immunoSEQ multiplex PCR was the method, and the copy in TCRdb shows in-frame clones only, minus some. The profile shows roughly 200,000 clones, roughly 50% of them singletons. Sequencing was done on a sample of CD8+ T cells sorted from blood. The receptors were gathered from a human donor in good health.

This clone was detected only once. The chain has TRBV30 and TRBJ2-5, with unresolved D. CDR1 and CDR2 (germline): GTSNPN, SVGIG (reference sequence). V lost 1 base and J lost 4, with 13 bases in between. The CDR3 runs 14 residues. The CDR3 DNA follows: TGTGCCTGGAGTGACCGGTTAGGGCGAGAGACCCAGTACTTC. This gives the protein CAWSDRLGRETQYF. Using reference TRBV30 and TRBJ2-5 for the parts outside the CDR3, the full variable domain is SQTIHQWPATLVQPVGSPLSLECTVEGTSNPNLYWYRQAAGRGLQLLFYSVGIGQISSEVPQNLSASRPQDRQFILSSKKLLLSDSGFYLCAWSDRLGRETQYFGPGTRLLVL.

The rearrangement uses TRBV4-2 and TRBJ1-1, with D unresolved. Trimming cost V 4 bases and J 5 bases, with 14 bases left between them. Germline V CDR1 and CDR2: LGHNA, YNFKEQ. The CDR3 runs 14 residues. The DNA for the CDR3 is TGTGCCAGCAGCCCCGGACGGGGAGTAACTGAAGCTTTCTTT. Translation: CASSPGRGVTEAFF.

The chain uses TRBV4-1 and TRBJ1-1, with 9 bases that match TRBD1. CDR3 length equals 15 residues. Trimming took 1 base from V and 3 from J; bases not matched to a gene: 3. CDR1 and CDR2 from the germline V gene are MGHRA and YSYEKL. CDR3 protein: CASSQVGQGHTEAFF. CDR3 nucleotides: TGCGCCAGCAGCCAAGTCGGACAGGGGCACACTGAAGCTTTCTTT.

This chain connects TRBV27 to TRBJ2-7, with D tentatively TRBD1 (6 bases). The CDR3 has 11 amino acids. Germline CDR1 is MNHEY and CDR2 is SMNVEV (reference sequence). The V end was cut by 4 bases, the J end by 6 bases, with 7 bases between. The CDR3, as DNA: TGTGCCAGCAGTTGGGGGCGCGAGCAGTACTTC. This gives the protein CASSWGREQYF.

The gene calls are TRBV4-1 and TRBJ1-5; TRBD1 matches at 8 bases. After removal of 3 bases from V and 5 bases from J, the junction contained 9 bases not matched to a gene. CDR1 and CDR2 (germline): MGHRA, YSYEKL. CDR3 length equals 16 residues. The CDR3 reads CASSQETGGHDQPQHF. CDR3 DNA: TGCGCCAGCAGCCAGGAAACAGGGGGTCACGATCAGCCCCAGCATTTT.

This sequence joins TRBV2 and TRBJ2-7; D is undetermined. The CDR3 loop spans 13 amino acids. Germline V lookup: CDR1 SNHLY, CDR2 FYNNEI. V was clipped by 7 bases and J by 5 bases, with 15 bases between them. CDR3 bases: TGTGCCAGCATCCTCCGGGCCACAAACGAGCAGTACTTC. Amino acids: CASILRATNEQYF.

The chain carries TRBV27 and TRBJ2-7; the D gene is possibly TRBD2 (5 bases). Trimming took off 4 bases at V and 4 bases at J, with 14 bases between the two ends. Per germline, CDR1 MNHEY and CDR2 SMNVEV (reference sequence). The CDR3 covers 14 residues. The CDR3 coding sequence is TGTGCCAGCAGTTCCGAGGGAAACCCGTACGAGCAGTACTTC. The encoded protein is CASSSEGNPYEQYF.

V and J are TRBV11-2 and TRBJ2-5; possible D gene TRBD1, 6 bases. Trimming shortened V by 3 bases and J by 4 bases, and 15 bases separated the two germline ends. Germline loops: CDR1 SGHAT, CDR2 FQNNGV. CDR3 length: 15 amino acids. CDR3 protein: CASSFRSGARETQYF. As DNA, the CDR3 is TGTGCCAGCAGCTTCCGATCAGGGGCAAGAGAGACCCAGTACTTC.

This clone was counted between two and nine times. The rearrangement links TRBV28 to TRBJ1-6; D not certain. There are 11 residues in the CDR3. Germline V CDR1 and CDR2: MDHEN, SYDVKM. The V and J ends lost 7 bases and 12 bases respectively, with 10 bases between them. The CDR3 sequence: CASNLDGPLHF. Written as DNA, the CDR3 is TGTGCCAGCAACCTGGACGGACCCCTCCACTTT. Based on the CDR3 plus reference TRBV28 and TRBJ1-6, the full variable domain is DVKVTQSSRYLVKRTGEKVFLECVQDMDHENMFWYRQDPGLGLRLIYFSYDVKMKEKGDIPEGYSVSREKKERFSLILESASTNQTSMYLCASNLDGPLHFGNGTRLTVT.

The chain recombines TRBV29-1 with TRBJ2-3, with 12 bases identical to TRBD2. This CDR3 has 16 amino acids. Unmatched junction bases numbered 15, after V lost 8 bases and J lost 6 bases. Germline V gives CDR1 SQVTM, CDR2 ANQGSEA. The chain's CDR3 is CSPSGPSGGAYDTQYF. The CDR3 DNA is TGCAGCCCCTCTGGGCCTAGCGGGGGGGCTTATGATACGCAGTATTTT.

The rearrangement uses TRBV9 and TRBJ2-5, with TRBD1 matching over 9 bases. V gave up 3 bases and J gave up 5 bases; unmatched junction bases: 11. The length of the CDR3 is 16 residues. Germline CDR1 SGDLS, CDR2 YYNGEE. This chain's CDR3 is CASSAYHRGRGETQYF. The CDR3 DNA follows: TGTGCCAGCAGCGCGTACCACAGGGGGCGTGGGGAGACCCAGTACTTC.

The CDR3 DNA reads as TGCGCCAGCAGCCAACCGCCCCAGGGGTCCGGCGAGACCCAGTACTTC. Translated, it gives CASSQPPQGSGETQYF. The chain couples TRBV4-1 to TRBJ2-5; possibly TRBD1 for D (6 bases). Looked up from germline, CDR1 is MGHRA and CDR2 is YSYEKL. Trimming removed 2 bases from V and 5 bases from J, with 18 bases in between. The CDR3 is 16 amino acids.

V usage is TRBV29-1 and J usage is TRBJ2-2; D remains ambiguous. V was cut by 2 bases and J by 3 bases, with 4 bases left in between. The length of the CDR3 is 12 residues. Germline loops: CDR1 SQVTM, CDR2 ANQGSEA. This chain's CDR3 is CSVEQDTGELFF. In DNA form, the CDR3 reads TGCAGCGTTGAACAAGACACCGGGGAGCTGTTTTTT.

The rearrangement links TRBV7-8 to TRBJ2-1, with 9 bases aligning to TRBD1. The CDR3 runs to 13 residues. Unmatched junction bases numbered 2, after V lost 5 bases and J lost 6 bases. Germline V gene sequence: CDR1 SGHVS, CDR2 FQNEAQ. CDR3 residues: CASSPDRGNEQFF. CDR3 in DNA: TGTGCCAGCAGCCCGGACAGGGGCAATGAGCAGTTCTTC.

The chain combines TRBV7-8 with TRBJ2-1, with a possible D match to TRBD1 (5 bases). Looked up from germline, CDR1 is SGHVS and CDR2 is FQNEAQ. Between the trimmed V and J ends, which lost 5 bases and 3 bases, there was a span of 20 bases. CDR3 length: 17 residues. The CDR3 sequence is CASSRNARERSYNEQFF. Written as DNA, the CDR3 is TGTGCCAGCAGCCGGAACGCCAGGGAACGAAGCTACAATGAGCAGTTCTTC.

This chain joins TRBV6-5 and TRBJ1-1; TRBD1 is a possible D gene (6 bases). Trimming took 7 bases from V and 6 from J, leaving 15 bases between them. This CDR3 comprises 13 residues. Germline CDR1 MNHEY, CDR2 SVGAGI. Here the CDR3 reads CASTTHRVAEAFF. Here the CDR3 DNA reads TGTGCCAGCACCACGCACAGGGTTGCTGAAGCTTTCTTT.

This chain joins TRBV7-8 and TRBJ2-1; D is unresolved. CDR1 and CDR2 (germline): SGHVS, FQNEAQ. This CDR3 has 12 amino acids. Trimming stripped 8 bases from V and 7 bases from J, with 12 bases between. Here the CDR3 reads CASPSPGNEQFF. The CDR3 bases are TGTGCCAGCCCATCGCCAGGTAATGAGCAGTTCTTC.

The chain employs TRBV30 and TRBJ1-5; D remains ambiguous. The CDR3 runs 15 residues. Germline V lookup: CDR1 GTSNPN, CDR2 SVGIG (reference sequence). Trimming cost V 1 base and J 2 bases, with 12 bases left between them. In nucleotides, the CDR3 is TGTGCCTGGAGTGATCCGACGGAAGGCAATCAGCCCCAGCATTTT. Translation: CAWSDPTEGNQPQHF.

This rearrangement joins TRBV5-1 to TRBJ2-1, with 10 bases matching TRBD2. This CDR3 contains 15 residues. Per the germline V gene, CDR1 is SGHRS and CDR2 is YFSETQ. After removal of 4 bases from V and 4 bases from J, the junction contained 5 bases not matched to a gene. The CDR3 sequence is CASSPGLALYNEQFF. CDR3 in DNA: TGCGCCAGCAGCCCGGGACTAGCGCTTTACAATGAGCAGTTCTTC.

Only a few counts were recorded for this clone. The chain employs TRBV29-1 and TRBJ1-2; D ambiguous. CDR3 length: 12 residues. CDR1 SQVTM and CDR2 ANQGSEA come from the germline V gene. V lost 2 bases and J lost 2, with 6 bases in between. The CDR3 loop is CSVELQNYGYTF. Written as DNA, the CDR3 is TGCAGCGTTGAACTACAAAACTATGGCTACACCTTC.

This chain joins TRBV9 and TRBJ2-1; 8 nucleotides align to TRBD2. CDR3 length equals 15 residues. CDR1 is SGDLS, CDR2 YYNGEE, per germline. Trimming cost V 3 bases and J 1 base; bases outside gene matches: 3. The CDR3: CASSGTSGSYNEQFF. The CDR3 bases are TGTGCCAGCAGCGGAACTAGCGGATCCTACAATGAGCAGTTCTTC.

This clone was seen more than once but under ten times. The V gene is TRBV13, the J gene TRBJ2-7; TRBD1 aligns across 7 bases. The germline V gene has CDR1 PRHDT and CDR2 FYEKMQ (reference sequence). V gave up 1 base and J gave up 0 bases; unmatched junction bases: 0. The length of the CDR3 is 14 residues. The CDR3 bases are TGTGCCAGCAGCTTAGCAGGGGGCTCCTACGAGCAGTACTTC. Translating it yields CASSLAGGSYEQYF. Filled out from reference TRBV13 and TRBJ2-7, the complete variable domain reads AAGVIQSPRHLIKEKRETATLKCYPIPRHDTVYWYQQGPGQDPQFLISFYEKMQSDKGSIPDRFSAQQFSDYHSELNMSSLELGDSALYFCASSLAGGSYEQYFGPGTRLTVT.